This entry describes one T cell receptor (beta chain). Germline-derived CDR1 and CDR2 are ENHRY and SYGVKD. The CDR3 covers 13 residues. Trimming left V 10 bases short and J 0 bases short, with 10 bases between. Patients at the Seattle site were enrolled during active infection and followed longitudinally. Measured with immunoSEQ multiplex PCR; TCRdb has only the in-frame clones, and not every one. The top ten hold roughly 3.9% of the sample, which has about 130,000 clones, roughly 91% seen once. The data belong to a study of blood T cell repertoires in COVID-19. The V call is TRBV10-3, the J call TRBJ1-5; D perhaps matches TRBD1 (5 bases). The sequence was collected from a man aged 55 to 70 with COVID-19, enrolled during active disease. The sample consisted of peripheral blood. As DNA, the CDR3 is TGTGCCAACCGGGGGGATAGCAATCAGCCCCAGCATTTT. It yields the protein CANRGDSNQPQHF.